This T cell receptor beta chain was retrieved from a study of shared clonotypes between healthy human individuals. Findings of the study overall: For sorted subsets, rarefaction showed incomplete sequencing despite large depth. Generally, naive subsets (rather than memory subsets) showed larger estimated richness.

On this clone: Its antigen is undetermined.

Only CD45RO-negative cells positively selected for CCR7 counted as naive CD8 cells, so terminally differentiated effector memory CD45RA+ cells were excluded. V was shortened by 4 bases and J by 1 base, with 7 bases between the two germline ends. The germline V gene has CDR1 SGHVS and CDR2 FNYEAQ. The CDR3 is made up of 13 amino acids. The table came from immunoSEQ multiplex PCR; TCRdb's copy has only in-frame clones and leaves some out. The sample has roughly 2.1 million clones, about 92% seen once. Sample: naive CD8+ T cells from PBMCs. The clonotype comes from a man between 18 and 35 years old in good health. Some clones in this sample may be carry-over from other donors' samples. The rearrangement joins TRBV7-6 to TRBJ1-1; no firm D call. As DNA, the CDR3 is TGTGCCAGCAGCTGGGCAGCGAACACTGAAGCTTTCTTT. Translated, it gives CASSWAANTEAFF.